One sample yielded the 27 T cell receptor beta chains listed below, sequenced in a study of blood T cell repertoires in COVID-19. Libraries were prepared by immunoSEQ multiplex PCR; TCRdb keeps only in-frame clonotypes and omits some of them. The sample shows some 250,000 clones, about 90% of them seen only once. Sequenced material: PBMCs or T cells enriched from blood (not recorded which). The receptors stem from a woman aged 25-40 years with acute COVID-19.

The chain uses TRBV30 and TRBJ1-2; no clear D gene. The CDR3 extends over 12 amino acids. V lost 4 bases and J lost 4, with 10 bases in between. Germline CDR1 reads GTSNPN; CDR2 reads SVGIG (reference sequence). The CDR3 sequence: CAWTPVFYGYTF. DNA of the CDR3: TGTGCCTGGACCCCCGTATTCTATGGCTACACCTTC.

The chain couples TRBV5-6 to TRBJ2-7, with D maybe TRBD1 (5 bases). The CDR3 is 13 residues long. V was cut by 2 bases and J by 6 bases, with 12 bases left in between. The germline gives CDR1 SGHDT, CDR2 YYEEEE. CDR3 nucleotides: TGTGCCAGCAGCTTAGGGGTTGTTTCCGAGCAGTACTTC. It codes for CASSLGVVSEQYF.

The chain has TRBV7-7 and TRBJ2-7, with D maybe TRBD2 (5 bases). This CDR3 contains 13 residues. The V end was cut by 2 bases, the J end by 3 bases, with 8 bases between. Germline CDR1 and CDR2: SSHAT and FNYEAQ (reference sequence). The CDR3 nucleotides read TGTGCCAGCAGCTTAAGCGGCGGCTACGAGCAGTACTTC. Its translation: CASSLSGGYEQYF.

In DNA, the CDR3 is TGCGCCAGCAGCCAAGGCGGGAGTAGCTACGAGCAGTACTTC. It specifies CASSQGGSSYEQYF. The chain couples TRBV4-1 to TRBJ2-7; 7 bases agree with TRBD2. After removal of 1 base from V and 3 bases from J, the junction contained 3 bases not matched to a gene. Per germline, CDR1 MGHRA and CDR2 YSYEKL. CDR3 size: 14 residues.

The CDR3 region is CASRQRGVYEQYF. CDR3 bases: TGTGCCAGCAGGCAGCGGGGGGTCTACGAGCAGTACTTC. The chain links TRBV6-5 to TRBJ2-7; 9 nucleotides line up with TRBD2. V shed 6 bases, J shed 3 bases, and the junction held 3 bases outside the gene matches. Germline V gene lookup returns CDR1 MNHEY and CDR2 SVGAGI. This CDR3 contains 13 residues.

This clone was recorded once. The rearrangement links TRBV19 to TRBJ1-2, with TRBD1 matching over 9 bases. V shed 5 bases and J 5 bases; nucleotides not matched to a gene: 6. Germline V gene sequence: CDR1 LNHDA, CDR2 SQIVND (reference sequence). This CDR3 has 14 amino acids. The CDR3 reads CASSLQGALYGYTF. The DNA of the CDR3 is TGTGCCAGTAGTTTACAGGGGGCGCTTTATGGCTACACCTTC.

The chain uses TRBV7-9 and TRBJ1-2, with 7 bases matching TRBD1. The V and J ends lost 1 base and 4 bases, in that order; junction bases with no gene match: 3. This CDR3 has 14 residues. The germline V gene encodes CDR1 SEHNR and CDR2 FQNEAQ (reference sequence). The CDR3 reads CASSLEQGSYGYTF. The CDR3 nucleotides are TGTGCCAGCAGCTTAGAACAGGGGTCCTATGGCTACACCTTC.

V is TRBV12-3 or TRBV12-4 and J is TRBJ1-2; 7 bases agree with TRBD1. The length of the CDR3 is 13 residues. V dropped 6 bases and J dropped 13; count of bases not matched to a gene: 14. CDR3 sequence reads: CASSRAMGQRGTF. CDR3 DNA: TGTGCCAGCAGCCGTGCCATGGGACAGAGGGGCACCTTC.

The CDR3 spells CASSYERGHTDTQYF. DNA of the CDR3: TGTGCCAGCAGTTACGAGCGGGGTCACACAGATACGCAGTATTTT. The genes are TRBV6-5 and TRBJ2-3, with 7 bases fitting TRBD2. V gave up 2 bases and J gave up 2 bases; unmatched junction bases: 4. CDR3 length equals 15 residues. The germline CDR1 and CDR2 sequences are MNHEY and SVGAGI.

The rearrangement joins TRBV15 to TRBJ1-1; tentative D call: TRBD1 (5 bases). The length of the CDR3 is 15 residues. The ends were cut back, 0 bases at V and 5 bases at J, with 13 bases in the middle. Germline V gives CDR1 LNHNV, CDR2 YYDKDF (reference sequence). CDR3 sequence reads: CATSREIREGTEAFF. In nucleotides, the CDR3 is TGTGCCACCAGCAGAGAAATCAGGGAGGGGACTGAAGCTTTCTTT.

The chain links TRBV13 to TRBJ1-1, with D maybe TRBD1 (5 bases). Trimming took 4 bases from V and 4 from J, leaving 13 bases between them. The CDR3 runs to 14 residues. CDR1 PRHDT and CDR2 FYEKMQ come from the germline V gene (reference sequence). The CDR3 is CASSYRTGGTEAFF. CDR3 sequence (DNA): TGTGCCAGCAGCTACCGGACGGGGGGCACTGAAGCTTTCTTT. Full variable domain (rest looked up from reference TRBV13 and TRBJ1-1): AAGVIQSPRHLIKEKRETATLKCYPIPRHDTVYWYQQGPGQDPQFLISFYEKMQSDKGSIPDRFSAQQFSDYHSELNMSSLELGDSALYFCASSYRTGGTEAFFGQGTRLTVV.

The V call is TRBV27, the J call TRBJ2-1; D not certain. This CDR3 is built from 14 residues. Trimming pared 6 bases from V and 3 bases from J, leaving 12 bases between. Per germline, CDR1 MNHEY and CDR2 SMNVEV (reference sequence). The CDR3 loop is CASSGPPLYNEQFF. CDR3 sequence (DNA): TGTGCCAGCAGCGGTCCGCCCCTCTACAATGAGCAGTTCTTC.

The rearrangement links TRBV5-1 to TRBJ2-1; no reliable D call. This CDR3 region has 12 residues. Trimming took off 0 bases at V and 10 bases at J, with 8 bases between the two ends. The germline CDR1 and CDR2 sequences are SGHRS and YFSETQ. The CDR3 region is CASSLGAKEQFF. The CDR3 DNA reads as TGCGCCAGCAGCTTGGGGGCGAAGGAGCAGTTCTTC. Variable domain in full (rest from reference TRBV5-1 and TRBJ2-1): KAGVTQTPRYLIKTRGQQVTLSCSPISGHRSVSWYQQTPGQGLQFLFEYFSETQRNKGNFPGRFSGRQFSNSRSEMNVSTLELGDSALYLCASSLGAKEQFFGPGTRLTVL.

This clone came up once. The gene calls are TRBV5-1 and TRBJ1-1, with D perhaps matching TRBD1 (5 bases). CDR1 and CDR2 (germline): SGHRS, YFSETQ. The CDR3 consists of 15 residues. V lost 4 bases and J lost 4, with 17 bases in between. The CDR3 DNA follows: TGCGCCAGCAGCCGTGACCTAGAAGGGGTCACTGAAGCTTTCTTT. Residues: CASSRDLEGVTEAFF.

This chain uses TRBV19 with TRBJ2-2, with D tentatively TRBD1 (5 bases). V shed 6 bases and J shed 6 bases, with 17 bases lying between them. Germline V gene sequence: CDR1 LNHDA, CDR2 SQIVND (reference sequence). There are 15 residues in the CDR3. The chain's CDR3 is CASSIGQGGAGELFF. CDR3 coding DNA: TGTGCCAGTAGCATTGGGCAGGGTGGCGCCGGGGAGCTGTTTTTT.

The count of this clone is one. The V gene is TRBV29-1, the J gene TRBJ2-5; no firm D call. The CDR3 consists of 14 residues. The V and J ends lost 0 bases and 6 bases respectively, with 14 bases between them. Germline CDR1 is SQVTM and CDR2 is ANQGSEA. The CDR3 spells CSVEDLWFGKTQYF. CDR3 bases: TGCAGCGTTGAAGATCTTTGGTTTGGCAAGACCCAGTACTTC.

Written as DNA, the CDR3 is TGCGCCAGCAGCCTAGGGGGACATGTTAACTCTGGGGCCAACGTCCTGACTTTC. Its protein is CASSLGGHVNSGANVLTF. The V gene is TRBV4-1, the J gene TRBJ2-6; D may be TRBD1 (6 bases). In germline, CDR1 is MGHRA, CDR2 YSYEKL. The CDR3 spans 18 residues. V was cut by 4 bases and J by 0 bases, with 16 bases left in between.

The CDR3 loop reads CASSWAGPYYGYTF. Here the CDR3 DNA reads TGTGCCAGCAGTTGGGCAGGGCCTTACTATGGCTACACCTTC. The chain links TRBV27 to TRBJ1-2; tentative D call: TRBD1 (5 bases). The V and J ends lost 4 bases and 3 bases respectively, with 12 bases between them. Germline lookup yields CDR1 MNHEY and CDR2 SMNVEV (reference sequence). This CDR3 has 14 amino acids.

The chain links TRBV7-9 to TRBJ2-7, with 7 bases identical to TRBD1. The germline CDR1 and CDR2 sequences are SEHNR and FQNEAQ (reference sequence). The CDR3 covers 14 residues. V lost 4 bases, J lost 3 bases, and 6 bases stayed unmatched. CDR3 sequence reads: CASSSKTGNYEQYF. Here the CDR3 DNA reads TGTGCCAGCAGCTCCAAGACAGGGAACTACGAGCAGTACTTC.

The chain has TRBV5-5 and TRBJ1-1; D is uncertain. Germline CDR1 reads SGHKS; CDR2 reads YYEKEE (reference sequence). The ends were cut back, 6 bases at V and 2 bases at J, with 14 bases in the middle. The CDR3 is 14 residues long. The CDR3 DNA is TGTGCCAGCACCCTGGGTGGCGGAAACACTGAAGCTTTCTTT. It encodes CASTLGGGNTEAFF.

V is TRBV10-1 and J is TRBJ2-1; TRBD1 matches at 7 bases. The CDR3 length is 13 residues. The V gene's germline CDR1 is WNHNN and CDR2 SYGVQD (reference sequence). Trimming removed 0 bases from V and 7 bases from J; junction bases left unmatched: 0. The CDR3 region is CASSESGQNEQFF. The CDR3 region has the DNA TGCGCCAGCAGTGAGTCGGGACAGAATGAGCAGTTCTTC.

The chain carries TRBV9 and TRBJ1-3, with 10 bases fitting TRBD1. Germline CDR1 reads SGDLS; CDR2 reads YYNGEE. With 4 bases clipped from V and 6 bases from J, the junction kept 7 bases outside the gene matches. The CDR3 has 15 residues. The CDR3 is CASSSDRGLKNTIYF. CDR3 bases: TGTGCCAGCAGCTCAGACAGGGGGCTGAAAAACACCATATATTTT.

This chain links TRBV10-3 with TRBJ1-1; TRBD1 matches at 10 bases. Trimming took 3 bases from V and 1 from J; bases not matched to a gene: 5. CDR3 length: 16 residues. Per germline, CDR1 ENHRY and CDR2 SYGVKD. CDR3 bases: TGTGCCATCAGTGACCCCGGACAGGGGGAGAACACTGAAGCTTTCTTT. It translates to CAISDPGQGENTEAFF.

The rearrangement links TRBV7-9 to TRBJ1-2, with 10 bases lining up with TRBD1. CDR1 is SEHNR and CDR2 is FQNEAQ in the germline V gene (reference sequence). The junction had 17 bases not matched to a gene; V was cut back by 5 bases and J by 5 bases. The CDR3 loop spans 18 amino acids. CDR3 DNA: TGTGCCAGCAGCCGGTTGCAGGGGACAGGGGACATTTCTTATGGCTACACCTTC. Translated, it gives CASSRLQGTGDISYGYTF.

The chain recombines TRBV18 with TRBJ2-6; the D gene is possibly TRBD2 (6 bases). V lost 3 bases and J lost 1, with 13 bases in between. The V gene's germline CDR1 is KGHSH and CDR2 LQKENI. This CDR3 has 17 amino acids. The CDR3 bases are TGTGCCAGCTCACCCCTATCGGGAGAATCTGGGGCCAACGTCCTGACTTTC. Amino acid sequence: CASSPLSGESGANVLTF.

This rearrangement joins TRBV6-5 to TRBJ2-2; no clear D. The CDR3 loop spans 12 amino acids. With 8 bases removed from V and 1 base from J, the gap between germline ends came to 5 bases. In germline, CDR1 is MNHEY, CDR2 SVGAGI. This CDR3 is CASVQNTGELFF. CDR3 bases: TGTGCCAGCGTCCAGAACACCGGGGAGCTGTTTTTT.

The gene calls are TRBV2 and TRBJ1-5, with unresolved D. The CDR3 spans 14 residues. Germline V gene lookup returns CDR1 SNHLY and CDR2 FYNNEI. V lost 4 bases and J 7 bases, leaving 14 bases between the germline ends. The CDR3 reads CASSGVAGWQPQHF. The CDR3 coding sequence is TGTGCCAGCAGTGGGGTCGCGGGATGGCAGCCCCAGCATTTT.